This record looks at one T cell receptor beta chain sequence and its context. Its cognate antigen is unknown. CDR1 is SGHRS and CDR2 is YFSETQ in the germline V gene. The CDR3 is 15 amino acids. Trimming shortened V by 0 bases and J by 1 base, and 7 bases separated the two germline ends. This entry belongs to a study of cytomegalovirus exposure and HLA in healthy donors. Each donor was nominally healthy when sampled (though unrecorded immune exposures were likely). Use of 60 Vbeta and 13 Jbeta primers characterized the PCR. Sequencing used immunoSEQ multiplex PCR; TCRdb keeps in-frame clones, though not all of them. The repertoire holds roughly 60,000 clones, with about four fifths as singletons. Regarding the study as a whole: Judged likely to be a sequencing artifact was a cluster of highly shared sequence variants. CMV serostatus stood as the only immune exposure information on hand. Later analysis associated a missense DCLRE1C variant with TCR beta V- and J-gene trimming.

The origin of this receptor is a female donor in good health and CMV-seronegative. V usage is TRBV5-1 and J usage is TRBJ2-2, with D perhaps TRBD1 (5 bases). The sequencing sample was made of PBMCs. The CDR3 nucleotides are TGCGCCAGCAGCTTGGTAGGACAGAACACCGGGGAGCTGTTTTTT. This encodes CASSLVGQNTGELFF.